The T cell receptor (beta chain) described here comes from a study of T-cell reconstitution after alpha-beta-depleted transplantation in children. A library of TCRbeta sequences, prepared with unique molecular identifiers, was generated. TCRdb redid the calling of the PCR reads with MiXCR, one entry per CDR3 protein. The table records under 300,000 distinct CDR3 sequences, 9.7% of them present only once. Germline V CDR1 and CDR2: SGHRS, YFSETQ. Trimming shortened V by 2 bases and J by 6 bases, and 11 bases separated the two germline ends. CDR3 size: 13 residues. Sequences were derived from PBMCs from the stem cell graft donor, sampled from the stem cell graft. This TCR derives from a human donor who donated a stem cell graft to a child with SCID. The chain is built from TRBV5-1 and TRBJ1-1, with D maybe TRBD1 (6 bases). The CDR3 sequence: CASSLGQRAEAFF. DNA for the CDR3: TGCGCCAGCAGCTTAGGACAGCGCGCTGAAGCTTTCTTT. The full variable domain, with the rest looked up from reference TRBV5-1 and TRBJ1-1, is KAGVTQTPRYLIKTRGQQVTLSCSPISGHRSVSWYQQTPGQGLQFLFEYFSETQRNKGNFPGRFSGRQFSNSRSEMNVSTLELGDSALYLCASSLGQRAEAFFGQGTRLTVV.